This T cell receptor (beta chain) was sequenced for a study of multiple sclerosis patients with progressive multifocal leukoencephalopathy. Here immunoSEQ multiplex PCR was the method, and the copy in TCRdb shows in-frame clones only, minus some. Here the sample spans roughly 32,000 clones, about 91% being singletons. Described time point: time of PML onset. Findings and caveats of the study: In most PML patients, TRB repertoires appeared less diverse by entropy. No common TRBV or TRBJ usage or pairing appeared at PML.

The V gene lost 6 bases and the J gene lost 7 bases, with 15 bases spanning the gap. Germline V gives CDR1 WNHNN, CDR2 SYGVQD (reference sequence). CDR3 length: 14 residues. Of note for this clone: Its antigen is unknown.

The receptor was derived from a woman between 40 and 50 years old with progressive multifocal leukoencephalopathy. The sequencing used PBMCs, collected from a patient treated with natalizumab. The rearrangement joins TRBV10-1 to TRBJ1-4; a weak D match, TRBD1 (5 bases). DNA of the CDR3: TGCGCCAGCAGCGCGGCCGGGACTTCTGAAAAACTGTTTTTT. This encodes CASSAAGTSEKLFF.